This T cell receptor beta chain was recovered during a study of shared clonotypes between healthy human individuals. Overall study: Used for every donor were three CD4 naive, three CD4 memory, two CD8 naive and one CD8 memory plate. The study, taken as a whole, reports: Shared across a few donors were around 5% of the naive CD4 clonotypes.

This CDR3 has 16 residues. Germline V gene lookup returns CDR1 SGDLS and CDR2 YYNGEE. Trimming removed 0 bases from V and 2 bases from J, with 13 bases in between. Using immunoSEQ multiplex PCR, the repertoire was profiled, and TCRdb retains in-frame clones only, with some absent. The table has about 690,000 clones, around 91% seen once. In regard to this clone: What it binds is not known.

Material: memory CD8+ T cells from PBMCs. Subset specified: CD45RO+ cells pooled with CCR7-negative TemRA cells. V gene TRBV9 combines with J gene TRBJ2-3, with D possibly TRBD2 on 6 matching bases. This clonotype was obtained from a young man in good health. Some clones in this sample may be carry-over from other donors' samples. CDR3 sequence: CASSVGRDSFTDTQYF. For the CDR3, the DNA is TGTGCCAGCAGCGTAGGGCGGGATAGCTTCACAGATACGCAGTATTTT. Variable domain in full (rest from reference TRBV9 and TRBJ2-3): DSGVTQTPKHLITATGQRVTLRCSPRSGDLSVYWYQQSLDQGLQFLIQYYNGEERAKGNILERFSAQQFPDLHSELNLSSLELGDSALYFCASSVGRDSFTDTQYFGPGTRLTVL.